Sequencing of this T cell receptor (beta chain) was carried out in a study of cytomegalovirus exposure and HLA in healthy donors. It was with 60 Vbeta and 13 Jbeta primers that the PCR ran. The assay was immunoSEQ multiplex PCR, and TCRdb's table has in-frame clones only and misses some. The sample gives approximately 180,000 clones, more than 60% of which show up once; roughly 2.5% is in the top ten. Overall study results and limits: Across donors, presence/absence analyses took sequencing depth to be roughly uniform. Among CMV-associated TCR beta chains, most appeared HLA-restricted in a later analysis. Under in vitro conditions, three CMV-associated chains were confirmed as specific for CMV antigens.

The CDR3 is 12 amino acids. Trimming removed 6 bases from V and 1 base from J, with 6 bases in between. Germline CDR1 and CDR2: SNHLY and FYNNEI. On this clone itself: The antigen remains unidentified.

The receptor comes from a human donor in good health. The rearrangement joins TRBV2 to TRBJ1-2; D is uncertain. The sequenced sample consisted of PBMCs. CDR3 protein: CASRLYNYGYTF. The DNA for the CDR3 is TGTGCCAGCAGGCTCTATAACTATGGCTACACCTTC.